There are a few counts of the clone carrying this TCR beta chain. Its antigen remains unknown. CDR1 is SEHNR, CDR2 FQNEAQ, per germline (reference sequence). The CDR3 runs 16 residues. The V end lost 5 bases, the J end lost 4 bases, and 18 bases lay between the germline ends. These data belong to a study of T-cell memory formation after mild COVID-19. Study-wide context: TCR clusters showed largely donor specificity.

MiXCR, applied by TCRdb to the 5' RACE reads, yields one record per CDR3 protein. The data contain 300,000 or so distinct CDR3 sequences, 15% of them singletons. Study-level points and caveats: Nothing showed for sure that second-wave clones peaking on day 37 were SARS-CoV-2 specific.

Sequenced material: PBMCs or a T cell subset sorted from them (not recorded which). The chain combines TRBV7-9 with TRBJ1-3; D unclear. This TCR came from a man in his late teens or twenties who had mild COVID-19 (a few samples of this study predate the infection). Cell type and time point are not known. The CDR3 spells CASSPRPFEDGNTIYF. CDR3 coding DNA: TGTGCCAGCAGCCCCCGGCCTTTTGAGGACGGAAACACCATATATTTT.